The T cell receptor (beta chain) described here comes from a study of OX40 agonist ivuxolimab in advanced cancers. Study details: At 0.01 to 10 mg/kg, ivuxolimab was administered intravenously to patients every 2 weeks.

Sampled blood was obtained at baseline, cycle 4 day 1, and cycle 7 day 1. Study-wide results and caveats: Compared with others, partial responders at 0.1-3.0 mg/kg displayed clonal expansion among the lowest.

CDR3 length: 16 residues. Germline V lookup: CDR1 MNHEY, CDR2 SMNVEV (reference sequence). V was clipped by 3 bases and J by 0 bases; unmatched bases: 8. This clone was recorded once. Its target is not known. Data came from immunoSEQ multiplex PCR; TCRdb stores just in-frame clones and leaves some out. The sample consists of tens of thousands of clones, more than 75% of them appearing once. The rearrangement uses TRBV27 and TRBJ2-7; 7 bases agree with TRBD1. This clonotype was sampled from an adult with an advanced solid tumor such as melanoma, head and neck, liver or kidney cancer. The sample here was CD4+ or CD8+ T cells sorted from blood, taken in a trial of the OX40 agonist ivuxolimab. CDR3 bases: TGTGCCAGCAGTTTCGTCCGGGACAGTTCCTCCTACGAGCAGTACTTC. Translation gives CASSFVRDSSSYEQYF.